The T cell receptor beta chain under discussion was sequenced for a study of cytomegalovirus exposure and HLA in healthy donors. Study-wide results and limits: A later analysis found most CMV-associated TCR beta chains apparently HLA-restricted.

Concerning this clone: Its cognate antigen is unknown.

13 Jbeta primers and 60 Vbeta primers were used for the PCR. Assay used: immunoSEQ multiplex PCR; TCRdb lists only in-frame clones, some missing. The sample has about 88,000 clones; just under 90% are singletons. The V and J ends lost 6 bases and 5 bases, in that order; junction bases with no gene match: 6. CDR3 length equals 13 residues. The germline gives CDR1 SGHVS, CDR2 FQNEAQ. V gene TRBV7-8 combines with J gene TRBJ1-1; 7 bases agree with TRBD1. Specimen: PBMCs. This sequence was found in a man aged 18 to 29 in good health and CMV-seronegative. The CDR3 here is CASRRQGLTEAFF. CDR3 in DNA: TGTGCCAGCAGAAGACAGGGTCTGACTGAAGCTTTCTTT. The entire variable domain, with the rest obtained from reference TRBV7-8 and TRBJ1-1, is as follows: GAGVSQSPRYKVAKRGQDVALRCDPISGHVSLFWYQQALGQGPEFLTYFQNEAQLDKSGLPSDRFFAERPEGSVSTLKIQRTQQEDSAVYLCASRRQGLTEAFFGQGTRLTVV.